This passage covers 10 T cell receptor beta chains from one sample sequenced in a study of CD8+ T cells in alopecia areata. Following extraction, RNA underwent reverse transcription to cDNA, which served as the sequencing template. The assay was immunoSEQ multiplex PCR, and TCRdb's table has in-frame clones only and misses some. Here the sample spans over 30,000 clones, around 80% being singletons. The sequenced sample consisted of NKG2D-low CD8+ T cells sorted from blood. Receptors were obtained from a human donor with alopecia areata.

There are a few counts of this clone. The chain recombines TRBV19 with TRBJ1-2; unclear D gene. Germline V CDR1 and CDR2: LNHDA, SQIVND (reference sequence). There are 16 residues in the CDR3. The V gene lost 0 bases and the J gene lost 2 bases, with 13 bases spanning the gap. CDR3 sequence (DNA): TGTGCCAGTAGTATAGATCTCGGCATCTTCAACTATGGCTACACCTTC. Translated, it gives CASSIDLGIFNYGYTF.

With respect to this clone: At one end, the junction sequence differs from germline, possibly due to a read error. In the same sample, other DNA sequences code for this CDR3. This sequence joins TRBV4-1 and TRBJ2-1; D remains ambiguous. The germline V gene has CDR1 MGHRA and CDR2 YSYEKL. The CDR3 spans 12 residues. CDR3 protein: CASSQAINEQFF. The CDR3 DNA follows: TGTGCCAGCAGCCAAGCTATAAATGAGCAGTTCTTC.

The V and J genes are TRBV19 and TRBJ2-7; 9 nucleotides match TRBD1. Unmatched junction bases numbered 4, after V lost 7 bases and J lost 3 bases. Looked up from germline, CDR1 is LNHDA and CDR2 is SQIVND (reference sequence). The CDR3 runs 13 residues. The CDR3 nucleotides are TGTGCCAGTAAAGACAGGGGGAGCTACGAGCAGTACTTC. This encodes CASKDRGSYEQYF.

This clone was seen more than once but under ten times. This chain joins TRBV4-3 and TRBJ2-6, with 8 bases that match TRBD2. The germline V gene has CDR1 LGHNA and CDR2 YSLEER. This CDR3 is built from 16 residues. With 2 bases clipped from V and 0 bases from J, the junction kept 0 bases outside the gene matches. The CDR3 region has the DNA TGCGCCAGCAGCCAAACTAGCGGCTCTGGGGCCAACGTCCTGACTTTC. This gives the protein CASSQTSGSGANVLTF.

This clone showed up just a few times. The chain is built from TRBV28 and TRBJ2-1; tentative D call: TRBD1 (5 bases). Trimming removed 6 bases at V and 6 bases at J, with 12 bases between. The V gene's germline CDR1 is MDHEN and CDR2 SYDVKM. This CDR3 has 13 amino acids. Here the CDR3 reads CASSTGQPNEQFF. As DNA, the CDR3 is TGTGCCAGCAGCACAGGACAACCCAATGAGCAGTTCTTC.

The CDR3 here is CASSEALFGSTDTQYF. DNA for the CDR3: TGTGCCAGCAGTGAAGCGCTTTTTGGGTCCACAGATACGCAGTATTTT. The rearrangement links TRBV2 to TRBJ2-3; unclear D gene. Trimming removed 0 bases at V and 2 bases at J, with 12 bases between. Germline CDR1 is SNHLY and CDR2 is FYNNEI. The CDR3 totals 16 residues.

The count of this clone is one. The V gene is TRBV7-9, the J gene TRBJ2-7, with TRBD2 matching over 9 bases. The CDR3 runs to 16 residues. V lost 5 bases to trimming and J lost 3 bases; unmatched junction nucleotides: 11. CDR1 is SEHNR, CDR2 FQNEAQ, per germline (reference sequence). CDR3 sequence (DNA): TGTGCCAGCAGCCCGCGGGGGACTAGCAGTCTCTACGAGCAGTACTTC. This gives the protein CASSPRGTSSLYEQYF.

DNA of the CDR3: TGTGCCTGGAACAGGAACACCGGGGAGCTGTTTTTT. This gives the protein CAWNRNTGELFF. The V gene is TRBV30, the J gene TRBJ2-2; D is unresolved. Looked up from germline, CDR1 is GTSNPN and CDR2 is SVGIG (reference sequence). The V end was cut by 4 bases, the J end by 1 base, with 4 bases between. The CDR3 consists of 12 residues.

The chain employs TRBV27 and TRBJ2-5; D is perhaps TRBD1 or TRBD2 (5 bases each). V lost 5 bases and J 1 base, leaving 11 bases between the germline ends. The length of the CDR3 is 14 residues. The V gene's germline CDR1 is MNHEY and CDR2 SMNVEV (reference sequence). The CDR3 loop is CASSAGTVQETQYF. The DNA for the CDR3 is TGTGCCAGCAGTGCCGGGACCGTCCAAGAGACCCAGTACTTC.

This clone has more than one count but fewer than ten. The genes are TRBV14 and TRBJ2-1, with D perhaps matching TRBD1 (5 bases). The length of the CDR3 is 16 residues. From germline, CDR1 is SGHDN and CDR2 FVKESK. V was shortened by 1 base and J by 0 bases, with 10 bases between the two germline ends. This CDR3 reads CASSQGQSSSYNEQFF. Written as DNA, the CDR3 is TGTGCCAGCAGCCAAGGACAGTCAAGCTCCTACAATGAGCAGTTCTTC.